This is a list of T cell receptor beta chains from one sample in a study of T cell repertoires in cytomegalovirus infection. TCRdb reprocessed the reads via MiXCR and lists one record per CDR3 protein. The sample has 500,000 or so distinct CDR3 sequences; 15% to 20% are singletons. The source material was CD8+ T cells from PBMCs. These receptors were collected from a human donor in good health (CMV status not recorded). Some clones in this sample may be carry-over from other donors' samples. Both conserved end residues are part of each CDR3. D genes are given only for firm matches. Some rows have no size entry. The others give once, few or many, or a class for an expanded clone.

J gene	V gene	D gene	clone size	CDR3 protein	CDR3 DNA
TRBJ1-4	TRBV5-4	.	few	CASSLQGGATNEKLFF	TGTGCCAGCAGCTTACAGGGCGGTGCAACTAATGAAAAACTGTTTTTT
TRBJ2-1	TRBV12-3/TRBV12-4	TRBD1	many	CASSPRQGADEQFF	TGTGCCAGCAGTCCTCGACAGGGGGCCGACGAGCAGTTCTTC
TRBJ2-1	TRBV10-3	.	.	CAISESFLAQFF	TGTGCCATCAGTGAGTCATTCCTAGCGCAGTTCTTC
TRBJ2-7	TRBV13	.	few	CASSLGQGRIYEQYF	TGTGCCAGCAGCTTAGGGCAGGGAAGAATTTACGAGCAGTACTTC
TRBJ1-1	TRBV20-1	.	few	CSARGAMNTEAFF	TGCAGTGCTAGAGGAGCCATGAACACTGAAGCTTTCTTT
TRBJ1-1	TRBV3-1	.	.	CASSQARNTEAFF	TGTGCCAGCAGCCAAGCCCGAAACACTGAAGCTTTCTTT
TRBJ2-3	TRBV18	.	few	CASSPPEGRGQYF	TGTGCCAGCTCACCACCTGAGGGCAGGGGGCAGTATTTT
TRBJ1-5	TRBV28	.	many	CASSLYKRYNQPQHF	TGTGCCAGCAGTTTATATAAGAGATACAATCAGCCCCAGCATTTT
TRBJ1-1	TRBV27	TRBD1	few	CASNSDRGNTEAFF	TGTGCCAGCAACTCGGACAGGGGCAACACTGAAGCTTTCTTT
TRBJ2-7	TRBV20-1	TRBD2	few	CSAMGLAAYEQYF	TGCAGTGCTATGGGACTAGCGGCCTACGAGCAGTACTTC
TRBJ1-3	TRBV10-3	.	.	CAISGGPTQTTGNTIYF	TGTGCCATCAGTGGAGGCCCGACCCAAACCACTGGAAACACCATATATTTT
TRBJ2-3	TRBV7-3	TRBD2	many	CASSLRLAGATDTQYF	TGTGCCAGCAGCTTAAGACTAGCGGGGGCCACAGATACGCAGTATTTT
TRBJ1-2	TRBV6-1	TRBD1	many	CASTPGQATYGYTF	TGTGCCAGCACCCCCGGACAGGCAACCTATGGCTACACCTTC
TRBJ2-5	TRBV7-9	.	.	CASRPPMGQETQYF	TGTGCCAGCAGGCCCCCGATGGGACAAGAGACCCAGTACTTC
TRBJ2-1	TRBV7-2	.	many	CASSPGRANEQFF	TGTGCCAGCAGCCCGGGCAGGGCGAATGAGCAGTTCTTC
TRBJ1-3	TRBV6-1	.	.	CASSVEGYTGNTIYF	TGTGCCAGCAGTGTGGAGGGTTACACTGGAAACACCATATATTTT
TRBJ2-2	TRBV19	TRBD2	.	CASSPRLLAGDPGELFF	TGTGCCAGTAGTCCCCGTCTGCTAGCGGGAGACCCCGGGGAGCTGTTTTTT
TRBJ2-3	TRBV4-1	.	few	CASTEGRDTQYF	TGCGCCAGCACCGAAGGTAGAGATACGCAGTATTTT
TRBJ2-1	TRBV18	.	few	CASSPGQYNEQFF	TGTGCCAGCTCACCAGGACAGTACAATGAGCAGTTCTTC
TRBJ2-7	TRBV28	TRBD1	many	CASSLGDREIGEQYF	TGTGCCAGCAGTCTAGGGGACAGAGAGATCGGCGAGCAGTACTTC
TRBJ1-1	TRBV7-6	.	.	CASSLGGAEASF	TGTGCCAGCAGCTTAGGGGGAGCCGAAGCTTCCTTT
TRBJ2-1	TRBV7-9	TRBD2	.	CASSPGTSKNEQFF	TGTGCCAGCAGCCCAGGGACTAGCAAGAATGAGCAGTTCTTC
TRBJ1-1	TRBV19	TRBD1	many	CASRKKTGPNTEAFF	TGTGCCAGTAGAAAGAAGACAGGGCCGAACACTGAAGCTTTCTTT
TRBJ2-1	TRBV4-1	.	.	CASSQTEVAQDEQFF	TGCGCCAGCAGCCAGACGGAGGTGGCCCAAGATGAGCAGTTCTTC
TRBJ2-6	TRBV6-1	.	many	CASSKRGGAGANVLTF	TGTGCCAGCAGCAAGAGAGGGGGGGCCGGGGCCAACGTCCTGACTTTC
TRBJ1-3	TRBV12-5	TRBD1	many	CASGQFRGSLSGNTIYF	TGTGCTAGTGGTCAATTCAGGGGGTCCCTCTCTGGAAACACCATATATTTT
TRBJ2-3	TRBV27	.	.	CASSPVGSTDTQYF	TGTGCCAGCAGTCCCGTCGGGAGCACAGATACGCAGTATTTT
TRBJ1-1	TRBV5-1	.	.	CASYKGTDISEAFF	TGCGCCAGTTATAAAGGGACCGACATCTCTGAAGCTTTCTTT
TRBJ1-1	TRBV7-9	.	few	CASSATGIPGGTEAFF	TGTGCCAGCAGCGCTACAGGTATTCCCGGGGGCACTGAAGCTTTCTTT
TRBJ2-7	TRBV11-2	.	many	CASSLSLPGLGASDEQYF	TGTGCCAGCAGCTTATCTCTTCCGGGACTCGGGGCTAGCGACGAGCAGTACTTC
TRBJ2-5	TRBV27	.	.	CASSPRWGRETQYF	TGTGCCAGCAGTCCCCGTTGGGGGCGGGAGACCCAGTACTTC
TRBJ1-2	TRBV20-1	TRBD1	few	CSARGVFTGGGGYTF	TGCAGTGCTAGGGGTGTCTTCACAGGGGGAGGTGGCTACACCTTC
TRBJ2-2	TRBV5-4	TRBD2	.	CASSSGLAGVAGGELFF	TGTGCCAGCAGCTCGGGACTAGCGGGAGTAGCAGGCGGGGAGCTGTTTTTT
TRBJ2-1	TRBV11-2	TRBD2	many	CASSLTGGRYNEQFF	TGTGCCAGCAGCTTAACGGGAGGGCGATACAATGAGCAGTTCTTC
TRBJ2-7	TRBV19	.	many	CASSRSGWSHYEQYF	TGTGCCAGTAGTCGGAGCGGGTGGAGTCACTACGAGCAGTACTTC
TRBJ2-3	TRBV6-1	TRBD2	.	CASSVSGGRIFDTQYF	TGTGCCAGCAGTGTTTCCGGCGGGAGGATATTTGATACGCAGTATTTT
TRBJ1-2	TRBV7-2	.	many	CASSLRALGGYTF	TGTGCCAGCAGCTTGAGAGCTCTGGGTGGCTACACCTTC
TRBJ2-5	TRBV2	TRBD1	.	CAGRGRGLGETQYF	TGTGCCGGTCGTGGTAGGGGGCTGGGGGAGACCCAGTACTTC
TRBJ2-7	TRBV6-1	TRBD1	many	CASSWTGENHEQYF	TGTGCCAGCAGCTGGACAGGGGAAAACCACGAGCAGTACTTC
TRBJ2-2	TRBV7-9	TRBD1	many	CASPRTGATGELFF	TGTGCCAGCCCCCGTACAGGGGCCACCGGGGAGCTGTTTTTT
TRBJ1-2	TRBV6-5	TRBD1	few	CASSYTHPGQAIYGYTF	TGTGCCAGCAGTTACACCCACCCCGGACAGGCGATATATGGCTACACCTTC
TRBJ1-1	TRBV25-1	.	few	CASSELLTGAGENTEAFF	TGTGCCAGCAGTGAACTCCTCACGGGGGCAGGCGAGAACACTGAAGCTTTCTTT
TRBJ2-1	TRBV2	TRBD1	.	CASSEDGDSSYNEQFF	TGTGCCAGCAGTGAGGATGGGGACAGCTCCTACAATGAGCAGTTCTTC
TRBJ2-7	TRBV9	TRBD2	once	CASSHRDYTYEQYF	TGTGCCAGCAGCCACCGGGACTATACGTACGAGCAGTACTTC
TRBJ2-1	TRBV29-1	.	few	CSVVGPYNEQFF	TGCAGCGTTGTTGGACCTTACAATGAGCAGTTCTTC
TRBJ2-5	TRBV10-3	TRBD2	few	CAMGVTSGTKETQYF	TGTGCCATGGGGGTGACTAGCGGGACTAAAGAGACCCAGTACTTC
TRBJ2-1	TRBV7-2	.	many	CASSPVPAYNEQFF	TGTGCCAGCAGCCCGGTCCCGGCTTACAATGAGCAGTTCTTC
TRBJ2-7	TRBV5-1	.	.	CASSDRGQRTYEQYF	TGCGCCAGCAGCGATAGGGGTCAAAGAACCTACGAGCAGTACTTC
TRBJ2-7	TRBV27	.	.	CASQGSLSYEQYF	TGTGCCAGCCAAGGATCCCTCTCCTACGAGCAGTACTTC
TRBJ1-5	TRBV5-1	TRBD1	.	CASSLVGGESNQPQHF	TGCGCCAGCAGCTTAGTAGGGGGCGAAAGCAATCAGCCCCAGCATTTT
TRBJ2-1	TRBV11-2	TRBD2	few	CASSLVSSGSLGNEQFF	TGTGCCAGCAGCTTAGTGTCTAGCGGGAGTTTGGGCAATGAGCAGTTCTTC
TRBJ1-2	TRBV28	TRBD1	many	CASSPPLQGARGYTF	TGTGCCAGCAGTCCACCACTACAGGGGGCGCGGGGCTACACCTTC
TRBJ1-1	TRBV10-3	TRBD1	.	CAISEGAGGNTEAFF	TGTGCCATCAGTGAGGGGGCAGGGGGGAACACTGAAGCTTTCTTT
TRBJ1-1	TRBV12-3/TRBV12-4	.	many	CASTLRGGTEAFF	TGTGCCAGCACCTTACGGGGGGGCACTGAAGCTTTCTTT